The clone carrying this T cell receptor beta chain was recorded once. Its specificity is unknown. The treatment here: some 20 received Ad26.COV2.S at low or high dose, single or two shots; roughly five received placebo; per-sample allocation not given. Specimen acquisition occurred on day 63 following the initial vaccine or placebo injection. Clones were read by immunoSEQ multiplex PCR, and TCRdb kept only the in-frame ones, dropping some. The repertoire includes around 300,000 clones, around 90% of them detected once, and around 5.5% sits in the top ten. The entry originates in a study of Ad26.COV2.S vaccination and SARS-CoV-2 variants. Overall study context: The trial was COV1001 and the donor's arm was Ad26.COV2.S. Study-wide points: Total T cell responses were possibly underestimated by TCR breadth and depth analyses. Vaccinees and placebo recipients showed similar non-spike TCR breadth.

V was trimmed by 7 bases and J by 0 bases, leaving 9 bases between them. The CDR3 extends over 14 amino acids. The V gene's germline CDR1 is MNHEY and CDR2 SMNVEV (reference sequence). The TCR originated in a person aged 18-60 years who received the Ad26.COV2.S COVID-19 vaccine or a placebo. This chain links TRBV27 with TRBJ2-2; no clear D gene. The sample consisted of peripheral blood, taken in a trial of Ad26.COV2.S vaccine versus placebo. The CDR3 nucleotides read TGTGCCAGCAAACCGGTCACGAACACCGGGGAGCTGTTTTTT. Residues: CASKPVTNTGELFF.